The next 16 T cell receptor beta chains were all read from a single sample in a study of blood T cell repertoires in COVID-19 (TCRdb year 2020). Receptor libraries were prepared by the immunoSEQ multiplex PCR assay. The table was pulled from immuneACCESS by TCRdb, which kept in-frame rearrangements only. Such tables lose some clones; where checked, under half of the loss comes from unresolved V genes, and the rest has no known cause. Here the sample has some 180,000 clones; roughly 84% occur a single time. The leading ten clones occupy around 2.9% of the sample. Sequencing used PBMCs or T cells enriched from blood (not recorded which). The receptors stem from a woman in her thirties who had been exposed to COVID-19.

V gene TRBV7-9 combines with J gene TRBJ2-1; D is possibly TRBD2 (7 bases). The germline CDR1 and CDR2 sequences are SEHNR and FQNEAQ (reference sequence). The V gene lost 4 bases and the J gene lost 7 bases, with 11 bases spanning the gap. This CDR3 comprises 13 residues. The chain's CDR3 is CASSWTAGNEQFF. As DNA, the CDR3 is TGTGCCAGCAGCTGGACAGCGGGAAATGAGCAGTTCTTC.

The rearrangement uses TRBV6-2 or TRBV6-3 and TRBJ1-5; D possibly corresponds to TRBD1 (6 bases). Germline V gene data show CDR1 as MNHEY and CDR2 as SVGEGT. V shed 2 bases and J shed 16 bases, with 12 bases lying between them. The CDR3 is 11 residues long. This CDR3 reads CASSYPDRLHF. As DNA, the CDR3 is TGTGCCAGCAGTTACCCGGACAGACTTCATTTT.

V is TRBV28 and J is TRBJ1-5; D might be TRBD1 (5 bases). Germline V gives CDR1 MDHEN, CDR2 SYDVKM. Trimming pared 5 bases from V and 4 bases from J, leaving 18 bases between. The CDR3 consists of 16 residues. The CDR3 nucleotides are TGTGCCAGCAGTCTCCAGGGATTGTGGGGAAATCAGCCCCAGCATTTT. Protein sequence: CASSLQGLWGNQPQHF.

This chain connects TRBV9 to TRBJ2-3, with a tentative D call TRBD1 (6 bases). Germline lookup yields CDR1 SGDLS and CDR2 YYNGEE. V was cut by 3 bases and J by 4 bases, with 12 bases left in between. This CDR3 has 14 amino acids. The CDR3 sequence: CASSGGQRPDTQYF. The CDR3 DNA follows: TGTGCCAGCAGCGGGGGGCAGAGACCAGATACGCAGTATTTT.

The chain recombines TRBV10-3 with TRBJ2-3; 14 bases line up with TRBD2. Germline trimming cut 6 bases from V and 6 bases from J; bases unmatched to any gene: 5. The CDR3 contains 15 residues. Germline V gives CDR1 ENHRY, CDR2 SYGVKD. In nucleotides, the CDR3 is TGTGCCATCAGCACCGGGACTAGCGGGGGCGATACGCAGTATTTT. Its protein is CAISTGTSGGDTQYF.

V usage is TRBV5-1 and J usage is TRBJ2-2; D may be TRBD2 (5 bases). There are 16 residues in the CDR3. Trimming removed 4 bases at V and 2 bases at J, with 15 bases between. Per the germline V gene, CDR1 is SGHRS and CDR2 is YFSETQ. The CDR3 reads CASSPDSPINTGELFF. Here the CDR3 DNA reads TGCGCCAGCAGCCCGGACTCTCCAATCAACACCGGGGAGCTGTTTTTT.

This clone is a singleton in its sample. The V call is TRBV3-1 (or the pseudogene TRBV3-2), the J call TRBJ2-7; D remains unclear. V gave up 4 bases and J gave up 0 bases, with 10 bases separating them. CDR3 length: 14 residues. The V gene's germline CDR1 is LGHDT and CDR2 YNNKEL (reference sequence). CDR3 DNA: TGTGCCAGCAGCCTACGTCCCAGCTCCTACGAGCAGTACTTC. Encoded protein: CASSLRPSSYEQYF.

The rearrangement links TRBV3-1 (or the pseudogene TRBV3-2) to TRBJ2-1; perhaps TRBD2 as D (5 bases). Germline-derived CDR1 and CDR2 are LGHDT and YNNKEL (reference sequence). V lost 3 bases and J 5 bases, leaving 20 bases between the germline ends. This CDR3 comprises 17 residues. The CDR3 protein is CASSQTLGSTLDNEQFF. The DNA of the CDR3 is TGTGCCAGCAGCCAGACCCTAGGAAGTACACTAGACAATGAGCAGTTCTTC.

This clone showed up many times. The rearrangement joins TRBV5-1 to TRBJ2-7; D ambiguous. The CDR3 runs to 14 residues. V was clipped by 2 bases and J by 1 base, with 10 bases between them. Looked up from germline, CDR1 is SGHRS and CDR2 is YFSETQ. CDR3 nucleotide sequence: TGCGCCAGCAGCTTACAGAGTCCTTCCTACGAGCAGTACTTC. It codes for CASSLQSPSYEQYF.

This chain joins TRBV25-1 and TRBJ2-1; D may be TRBD1 (5 bases). V was clipped by 3 bases and J by 7 bases, with 7 bases between them. CDR3 length equals 12 residues. CDR1 is MGHDK, CDR2 SYGVNS, per germline. The DNA for the CDR3 is TGTGCCAGCAGTGACAGGGTAAATGAGCAGTTCTTC. It translates to CASSDRVNEQFF.

The J gene is TRBJ2-1, the V gene TRBV4-1; possibly TRBD1 for D (5 bases). In germline, CDR1 is MGHRA, CDR2 YSYEKL. The CDR3 spans 16 residues. V lost 1 base and J lost 6, with 16 bases in between. DNA for the CDR3: TGCGCCAGCAGCCAAGTCCCCCGGGCAGGGATCAATGAGCAGTTCTTC. It is translated as CASSQVPRAGINEQFF.

This chain links TRBV28 with TRBJ2-7; 8 nucleotides line up with TRBD1. Germline loops: CDR1 MDHEN, CDR2 SYDVKM. The CDR3 length is 16 residues. The V and J ends lost 6 bases and 3 bases, in that order; junction bases with no gene match: 13. In DNA form, the CDR3 reads TGTGCCAGCAGAGGGACAGGTGCATCTTCGGGCTACGAGCAGTACTTC. As protein: CASRGTGASSGYEQYF.

A few counts support this clone. The chain links TRBV4-1 to TRBJ1-6; D perhaps matches TRBD1 (6 bases). The V end was cut by 3 bases, the J end by 7 bases, with 13 bases between. The CDR3 runs to 15 residues. Germline V lookup: CDR1 MGHRA, CDR2 YSYEKL. The CDR3 sequence: CASSQLGTTNSPLHF. In DNA form, the CDR3 reads TGCGCCAGCAGCCAGCTCGGGACAACAAATTCACCCCTCCACTTT.

This clone was recorded a few times. V is TRBV7-8 and J is TRBJ2-3, with D possibly TRBD2 on 5 matching bases. Germline CDR1 reads SGHVS; CDR2 reads FQNEAQ. Trimming took off 5 bases at V and 2 bases at J, with 17 bases between the two ends. This CDR3 has 16 residues. The CDR3 spells CASSPLGTAATDTQYF. For the CDR3, the DNA is TGTGCCAGCAGCCCCTTAGGTACAGCGGCCACAGATACGCAGTATTTT.

The J gene is TRBJ1-1, the V gene TRBV13; TRBD1 might be the D (6 bases). Looked up from germline, CDR1 is PRHDT and CDR2 is FYEKMQ (reference sequence). Trimming pared 5 bases from V and 0 bases from J, leaving 19 bases between. The CDR3 has 17 residues. CDR3 in amino acids: CASSLLPGAAMNTEAFF. CDR3 coding DNA: TGTGCCAGCAGCCTCCTTCCAGGGGCCGCAATGAACACTGAAGCTTTCTTT.

The CDR3 loop reads CASSMGGFEPGNTEAFF. In DNA form, the CDR3 reads TGTGCCAGTAGTATGGGGGGGTTCGAACCGGGGAACACTGAAGCTTTCTTT. The gene calls are TRBV19 and TRBJ1-1; TRBD1 might be the D (5 bases). The V end lost 3 bases, the J end lost 1 base, and 18 bases lay between the germline ends. This CDR3 has 17 amino acids. Germline V lookup: CDR1 LNHDA, CDR2 SQIVND (reference sequence). The full variable domain, its missing parts supplied by reference TRBV19 and TRBJ1-1, is DGGITQSPKYLFRKEGQNVTLSCEQNLNHDAMYWYRQDPGQGLRLIYYSQIVNDFQKGDIAEGYSVSREKKESFPLTVTSAQKNPTAFYLCASSMGGFEPGNTEAFFGQGTRLTVV.